A selection of T cell receptor beta chains follows, all from one sample in a study of blood T cell repertoires in COVID-19. Repertoires were generated with immunoSEQ multiplex PCR, while TCRdb's copy carries only in-frame clones and drops some. The table lists 470,000 or so clones, around nine tenths of them singletons, with roughly 2% in the top ten. Sequencing was carried out using PBMCs or T cells enriched from blood (not recorded which). All receptors derive from a woman younger than 30 with acute COVID-19. Both conserved end residues are part of each CDR3. The D gene is left open where the match is weak. Some rows have no size entry. The others give once, few or many, or a class for an expanded clone.

D,size,V,J,CDR3,DNA
TRBD2,-,TRBV18,TRBJ2-7,CASSFPRTSGGYEQYF,TGTGCCAGCTCATTTCCTAGGACTAGCGGGGGGTACGAGCAGTACTTC
TRBD1,-,TRBV5-1,TRBJ1-2,CASRPGRDSYYGYTF,TGCGCCAGCAGACCCGGCCGGGACAGCTACTATGGCTACACCTTC
-,-,TRBV7-2,TRBJ1-1,CASSSEDGGDTEAFF,TGTGCCAGCAGCTCCGAGGACGGGGGGGACACTGAAGCTTTCTTT
-,-,TRBV6-5,TRBJ2-7,CASTPPTGPYEQYF,TGTGCCAGCACTCCCCCGACAGGCCCCTACGAGCAGTACTTC
-,-,TRBV6-2/TRBV6-3,TRBJ1-1,CASSYFLGHSDGMNTEAFF,TGTGCCAGCAGTTACTTTCTGGGACATTCTGATGGGATGAACACTGAAGCTTTCTTT
-,-,TRBV29-1,TRBJ2-1,CSASGPEQFF,TGCAGCGCGTCAGGTCCCGAGCAGTTCTTC
-,once,TRBV9,TRBJ1-1,CASSVDMGQSEAFF,TGTGCCAGCAGCGTAGACATGGGGCAATCTGAAGCTTTCTTT
TRBD1,-,TRBV10-3,TRBJ2-2,CAIRTGTGELFF,TGTGCCATCAGGACAGGGACCGGGGAGCTGTTTTTT
-,-,TRBV14,TRBJ1-4,CASSQDFPPLANEKLFF,TGTGCCAGCAGCCAAGATTTTCCCCCCCTTGCTAATGAAAAACTGTTTTTT
-,-,TRBV5-6,TRBJ2-4,CASSFGMTRLAKNIQYF,TGTGCCAGCAGCTTTGGTATGACGCGGCTAGCCAAAAACATTCAGTACTTC
-,-,TRBV6-5,TRBJ2-7,CASSPRQTSSYEQYF,TGTGCCAGCAGTCCCAGACAGACCAGCTCCTACGAGCAGTACTTC